This TCR beta chain originates from a study of control samples from healthy donors and cancer patients. This CDR3 is 15 amino acids long. The J segment lost 4 bases and the V segment lost 3 bases, leaving 7 bases of the junction unmatched. Germline V lookup: CDR1 DFQATT, CDR2 SNEGSKA (reference sequence). The repertoire was sequenced with immunoSEQ multiplex PCR; TCRdb's copy has only in-frame clones and lacks some. The sample holds fewer than 30,000 clones; around nine tenths are singletons and the top ten take 1.6%. Sequenced material: PBMCs. This chain uses TRBV20-1 with TRBJ2-5; 11 bases line up with TRBD2. The TCR sequence derives from a woman aged 35 to 49 with lung cancer. This CDR3 is CSASISGGAGETQYF. The CDR3 bases are TGCAGTGCTAGTATTAGCGGGGGGGCCGGAGAGACCCAGTACTTC.